This T cell receptor (beta chain) was found in a study of tumor-infiltrating lymphocytes in primary liver carcinoma. This clonotype was observed many times. The antigen remains unidentified. Study findings and constraints: Less overlap was seen in tumor-adjacent and tumor-blood pairs than in tumor region pairs.

From roughly 500 ng total RNA, TCR beta cDNA was generated with a primer in the constant region. Each TCR beta library was derived from three nested multiplex PCR rounds that employed slightly modified ARM-PCR. TRBV1-TRBV30 forward and Cbeta reverse primers drove the first two approximately 10-cycle rounds. TCRdb processed the multiplex PCR reads anew with MiXCR; each CDR3 protein has one entry. The sample holds about 350,000 distinct CDR3 sequences; roughly 61% are singletons and the top ten take 5% to 6.5%. CDR3 size: 14 residues. Germline V CDR1 and CDR2: LGHNA, YSLEER. V lost 5 bases to trimming and J lost 4 bases; unmatched junction nucleotides: 2. The study extracted blood RNA from unsorted whole blood and also extracted germline DNA.

The sequence was obtained from a man aged 40-49 years with primary liver carcinoma and hepatitis B virus infection. The sequencing sample was made of peripheral blood. The chain is built from TRBV4-3 and TRBJ1-5; 10 bases align to TRBD1. DNA of the CDR3: TGCGCCAGCAGCGCGGACAGGGGGAATCAGCCCCAGCATTTT. Protein: CASSADRGNQPQHF.